This T cell receptor (beta chain) was captured in a study of OX40 agonist ivuxolimab in advanced cancers. For the study at large: Patients with prior anti-PD-1, anti-PD-L1 or anti-CTLA-4 therapy were eligible; 40% to 45% had some. Three patients, one with hepatocellular carcinoma and two with cutaneous melanoma, responded partially. Study observations and caveats: Researchers report that CD8+ T cells had, on average, more expanded clones than CD4+. Blood T cells, both CD4+ and CD8+, expanded clonally by week 6 at 0.1 to 3.0 mg/kg.

In germline, CDR1 is LNHDA, CDR2 SQIVND (reference sequence). The CDR3 is made up of 17 amino acids. V was pared by 4 bases and J by 0 bases, with 17 bases between. This table comes from immunoSEQ multiplex PCR, and its TCRdb copy is limited to in-frame clones, with some not included. The sample gives approximately 70,000 clones, about 83% of which show up once; under 1.5% is in the top ten. Comments on this clone: The antigen is unknown.

The sample in question was CD4+ or CD8+ T cells sorted from blood, obtained in a trial of the OX40 agonist ivuxolimab. The chain is built from TRBV19 and TRBJ2-3, with D perhaps TRBD1 (6 bases). The source of this sequence is an adult with an advanced solid tumor such as melanoma, head and neck, liver or kidney cancer. This CDR3 is CASSRGRRAVSTDTQYF. CDR3 DNA sequence: TGTGCCAGTAGTAGGGGGCGTCGAGCGGTTAGCACAGATACGCAGTATTTT. The full variable domain, with the rest looked up from reference TRBV19 and TRBJ2-3, is DGGITQSPKYLFRKEGQNVTLSCEQNLNHDAMYWYRQDPGQGLRLIYYSQIVNDFQKGDIAEGYSVSREKKESFPLTVTSAQKNPTAFYLCASSRGRRAVSTDTQYFGPGTRLTVL.